Below, one TCR beta chain is given with its context. Antigen: not known. This record comes from a study of cytomegalovirus exposure and HLA in healthy donors. Study-wide background: In an earlier analysis, 95 million to 140 million unique TCR beta sequences were found from some 180 million T cells. General observations from the study: A missense DCLRE1C variant was associated with V- and J-gene trimming of TCR beta chains in a later analysis, and an independent cohort replicated the association. Common viral pathogens seemed to be connected with several of the most significant clusters, according to a later analysis.

Trimming removed 10 bases from V and 0 bases from J, with 14 bases in between. Germline CDR1 is SGHRS and CDR2 is YFSETQ. The CDR3 loop spans 14 amino acids. PCR used 60 Vbeta primers and 13 Jbeta primers. Generated by immunoSEQ multiplex PCR, the TCRdb table keeps only in-frame clones and is missing some. This sample has roughly 120,000 clones, with about three fifths found just once. This clonotype originated in a man aged 35-49 years in good health and CMV-seropositive. The rearrangement links TRBV5-1 to TRBJ2-4; the D gene is possibly TRBD1 (6 bases). The sequenced sample consisted of PBMCs. In nucleotides, the CDR3 is TGCGCCCCTACAGGGATCCTAGCCAAAAACATTCAGTACTTC. Protein product: CAPTGILAKNIQYF.